This entry lists 17 T cell receptor beta chains sequenced from one sample in a study of shared clonotypes between healthy human individuals. The data were produced by immunoSEQ multiplex PCR, yet TCRdb's version contains in-frame clones alone and is incomplete. The sample consists of 2,100,000 or so clones, around 95% of them appearing once. Source material: naive CD4+ T cells sorted from blood. Subset described: CD45RA+ positively selected. The receptors here all came from a man younger than 30 in good health.

The V and J genes are TRBV6-4 and TRBJ2-7; tentatively, D is TRBD1 or TRBD2 (5 bases each). The V end lost 2 bases, the J end lost 2 bases, and 13 bases lay between the germline ends. This CDR3 has 15 residues. Germline-derived CDR1 and CDR2 are MRHNA and SNTAGT. CDR3 region: CASSDTEGMAYEQYF. The CDR3 nucleotides read TGTGCCAGCAGTGACACCGAGGGGATGGCCTACGAGCAGTACTTC.

V is TRBV28 and J is TRBJ1-1, with unresolved D. Trimming took 4 bases from V and 3 from J, leaving 9 bases between them. The CDR3 covers 13 residues. CDR1 MDHEN and CDR2 SYDVKM come from the germline V gene. The CDR3 reads CASSSPRDTEAFF. The CDR3 DNA is TGTGCCAGCAGTTCACCAAGGGACACTGAAGCTTTCTTT.

V and J are TRBV6-5 and TRBJ2-7; TRBD1 agrees at 7 bases. J was trimmed by 9 bases and V by 2 bases; bases with no gene match: 1. CDR1 and CDR2 (germline): MNHEY, SVGAGI. This CDR3 has 11 amino acids. As DNA, the CDR3 is TGTGCCAGCAGTTACGGGACAGCGCAGTACTTC. It codes for CASSYGTAQYF.

The chain is built from TRBV15 and TRBJ2-7; D gene unclear. This CDR3 has 13 amino acids. Between the trimmed V and J ends, which lost 0 bases and 3 bases, there was a span of 6 bases. From germline, CDR1 is LNHNV and CDR2 YYDKDF (reference sequence). CDR3 nucleotides: TGTGCCACCAGCAGAGATCCTATCTACGAGCAGTACTTC. Translation gives CATSRDPIYEQYF.

The chain links TRBV7-2 to TRBJ2-2, with 9 positions matching TRBD2. The junction had 11 bases not matched to a gene; V was cut back by 5 bases and J by 4 bases. The V gene's germline CDR1 is SGHTA and CDR2 FQGNSA. CDR3 length equals 17 residues. CDR3 protein: CASSKRREGLATGELFF. DNA of the CDR3: TGTGCCAGCAGCAAGCGGCGGGAGGGCCTTGCCACCGGGGAGCTGTTTTTT.

In regard to this clone: Other DNA sequences in the same sample also yield this CDR3. The chain carries TRBV5-1 and TRBJ2-3; 9 nucleotides align to TRBD1. The CDR3 has 16 amino acids. The ends lost 4 bases at V and 0 bases at J; junction bases unmatched: 6. Germline V CDR1 and CDR2: SGHRS, YFSETQ. CDR3 sequence reads: CASSLQTGGSTDTQYF. The CDR3 coding sequence is TGCGCCAGCAGCCTTCAGACAGGGGGTAGCACAGATACGCAGTATTTT. Using reference TRBV5-1 and TRBJ2-3 for the parts outside the CDR3, the full variable domain is KAGVTQTPRYLIKTRGQQVTLSCSPISGHRSVSWYQQTPGQGLQFLFEYFSETQRNKGNFPGRFSGRQFSNSRSEMNVSTLELGDSALYLCASSLQTGGSTDTQYFGPGTRLTVL.

The chain combines TRBV2 with TRBJ1-1, with D hard to call. Trimming left V 4 bases short and J 4 bases short, with 16 bases between. This CDR3 region has 15 residues. CDR1 SNHLY and CDR2 FYNNEI come from the germline V gene. CDR3 nucleotides: TGTGCCAGCAGTGTACTTTCTCCGGATCGCACTGAAGCTTTCTTT. Translating it yields CASSVLSPDRTEAFF.

This chain connects TRBV30 to TRBJ2-3; 12 bases map to TRBD1. The CDR3 consists of 15 residues. The germline gives CDR1 GTSNPN, CDR2 SVGIG (reference sequence). The V and J ends lost 5 bases and 4 bases, in that order; junction bases with no gene match: 7. CDR3 sequence reads: CAWLGQGAVPDTQYF. CDR3 DNA sequence: TGTGCCTGGCTGGGACAGGGGGCTGTCCCAGATACGCAGTATTTT.

The chain combines TRBV29-1 with TRBJ1-2; D not resolved. V lost 4 bases to trimming and J lost 1 base, with 13 bases between them. Germline V gene lookup returns CDR1 SQVTM and CDR2 ANQGSEA. This CDR3 contains 14 residues. DNA of the CDR3: TGCAGCGTTGCTCTTGGGGTCCTTAACTATGGCTACACCTTC. Protein product: CSVALGVLNYGYTF.

The chain carries TRBV14 and TRBJ1-2; 8 bases agree with TRBD1. Per germline, CDR1 SGHDN and CDR2 FVKESK. V shed 4 bases, J shed 7 bases, and the junction held 8 bases outside the gene matches. The CDR3 length is 14 residues. The CDR3 here is CASSPAQGAVGYTF. DNA of the CDR3: TGTGCCAGCAGCCCCGCCCAGGGGGCTGTTGGCTACACCTTC.

The CDR3 spells CASSILQGRNSPLHF. The CDR3 nucleotides are TGTGCCAGTAGTATATTACAGGGGCGGAATTCACCCCTCCACTTT. V gene TRBV19 combines with J gene TRBJ1-6, with 7 bases matching TRBD1. Germline CDR1 LNHDA, CDR2 SQIVND (reference sequence). V was pared by 2 bases and J by 7 bases, with 5 bases of the junction left unmatched. The CDR3 loop spans 15 amino acids.

This chain joins TRBV30 and TRBJ1-3; maybe TRBD1 (5 bases). The germline V and J ends were trimmed by 2 bases and 4 bases, with 12 bases remaining between them. The CDR3 has 14 amino acids. The V gene's germline CDR1 is GTSNPN and CDR2 SVGIG (reference sequence). The CDR3 DNA is TGTGCCTGGAGTATCGGCAGGGCCGGAAACACCATATATTTT. Translating gives CAWSIGRAGNTIYF.

This clone appeared a single time. The chain links TRBV2 to TRBJ1-2; D is unresolved. The CDR3 runs 12 residues. V was shortened by 1 base and J by 3 bases, with 3 bases between the two germline ends. CDR1 is SNHLY and CDR2 is FYNNEI in the germline V gene. The CDR3 spells CASSEGDYGYTF. The CDR3 nucleotides are TGTGCCAGCAGTGAAGGCGACTATGGCTACACCTTC. Variable domain in full (rest from reference TRBV2 and TRBJ1-2): EPEVTQTPSHQVTQMGQEVILRCVPISNHLYFYWYRQILGQKVEFLVSFYNNEISEKSEIFDDQFSVERPDGSNFTLKIRSTKLEDSAMYFCASSEGDYGYTFGSGTRLTVV.

The V call is TRBV29-1, the J call TRBJ2-1, with 7 positions matching TRBD1. Germline V CDR1 and CDR2: SQVTM, ANQGSEA. V trimming: 6 bases; J trimming: 0 bases; junction bases outside the gene matches: 8. The CDR3 is 15 residues long. CDR3 nucleotides: TGCAGCGTGAGAACAGGGGAGAGCTCCTACAATGAGCAGTTCTTC. As protein: CSVRTGESSYNEQFF.

This chain uses TRBV6-6 with TRBJ1-1; 10 nucleotides line up with TRBD1. V trimming: 0 bases; J trimming: 6 bases; junction bases outside the gene matches: 4. The CDR3 has 15 residues. Germline CDR1 and CDR2: MNHNY and SVGAGI (reference sequence). The CDR3 spells CASSYSGQGRSEAFF. In DNA form, the CDR3 reads TGTGCCAGCAGTTACTCGGGACAGGGGAGGTCTGAAGCTTTCTTT.

This clone was recorded a few times. The rearrangement joins TRBV6-5 to TRBJ1-5; TRBD1 aligns across 8 bases. The V segment lost 7 bases and the J segment 5 bases; nucleotides outside the gene matches: 10. Germline V gene data show CDR1 as MNHEY and CDR2 as SVGAGI. The CDR3 is made up of 15 amino acids. The CDR3 loop is CASTEDRGGHQPQHF. Written as DNA, the CDR3 is TGTGCCAGCACCGAAGACAGGGGTGGACATCAGCCCCAGCATTTT.

There are a few counts of this clone. At the DNA level, this CDR3 is encoded by other sequences in the same sample as well. This chain uses TRBV11-2 with TRBJ2-7, with D unresolved. CDR1 SGHAT and CDR2 FQNNGV come from the germline V gene. The CDR3 runs to 13 residues. The V gene lost 1 base and the J gene lost 0 bases, with 4 bases spanning the gap. CDR3 in DNA: TGTGCCAGCAGCTTAGGCAGCTCCTACGAGCAGTACTTC. Residues: CASSLGSSYEQYF.